Shown below are 10 T cell receptor beta chains from a single sample sequenced in a study of CD8 T cells in ankylosing spondylitis. Each CDR3 protein gets one entry after TCRdb re-called the 5' RACE reads with MiXCR. The sample carries about 220,000 distinct CDR3 sequences, approximately 10% recorded once. Material for sequencing was blood, either unsorted or a sorted T cell fraction (not recorded which). The receptors here all came from a male donor with ankylosing spondylitis or in good health (not recorded which).

A few counts support this clonotype. The V and J genes are TRBV10-3 and TRBJ2-2, with D perhaps TRBD1 (5 bases). CDR1 is ENHRY, CDR2 SYGVKD, per germline. This CDR3 has 14 residues. V was cut by 6 bases and J by 5 bases, with 13 bases left in between. The CDR3 spells CAISKGVETGELFF. Here the CDR3 DNA reads TGTGCCATCAGCAAAGGGGTAGAGACCGGGGAGCTGTTTTTT.

The table lists this clonotype with many counts. The V call is TRBV24-1, the J call TRBJ2-3, with 9 positions matching TRBD1. V was pared by 6 bases and J by 4 bases, with 10 bases of the junction left unmatched. Germline CDR1 and CDR2: KGHDR and SFDVKD. This CDR3 is built from 16 residues. For the CDR3, the DNA is TGTGCCACCAGTAATACCGGGACAGGGAACCCAGATACGCAGTATTTT. It yields the protein CATSNTGTGNPDTQYF.

Ten or more counts support this clonotype. The V call is TRBV3-1, the J call TRBJ2-1; D perhaps matches TRBD2 (6 bases). Trimming removed 4 bases at V and 1 base at J, with 14 bases between. The CDR3 consists of 16 residues. The germline gives CDR1 LGHDT, CDR2 YNNKEL (reference sequence). This CDR3 is CASSLPGGASYNEQFF. DNA for the CDR3: TGTGCCAGCAGCCTCCCCGGCGGGGCTTCCTACAATGAGCAGTTCTTC.

In this sample, this clonotype turned up many times. V gene TRBV20-1 combines with J gene TRBJ1-3; no firm D call. The ends were cut back, 2 bases at V and 4 bases at J, with 15 bases in the middle. Germline CDR1 DFQATT, CDR2 SNEGSKA (reference sequence). This CDR3 region has 15 residues. The CDR3 protein is CSARPTWTVGNTIYF. DNA of the CDR3: TGCAGTGCTAGACCCACCTGGACGGTCGGAAACACCATATATTTT.

Comments on this clonotype: This may come from a read error, since a much larger clone is one base off. V gene TRBV7-6 combines with J gene TRBJ2-3, with TRBD2 matching over 10 bases. CDR1 and CDR2 from the germline V gene are SGHVS and FNYEAQ. This CDR3 comprises 15 residues. With V trimmed by 5 bases and J by 6 bases, 8 bases remained unmatched. The CDR3 nucleotides read TGTGCCAGCAGCATTTCAGCGGGGGGGACGGATACGCAGTATTTT. Its translation: CASSISAGGTDTQYF.

This clonotype was seen more than once but under ten times. The genes are TRBV6-1 and TRBJ2-7, with TRBD2 matching 12 bases. Germline values: CDR1 MNHNS, CDR2 SASEGT. Trimming removed 4 bases from V and 4 bases from J; junction bases left unmatched: 5. This CDR3 comprises 15 residues. CDR3 sequence: CASSAGLAGLYEQYF. CDR3 DNA sequence: TGTGCCAGCAGTGCCGGACTAGCGGGGCTTTACGAGCAGTACTTC.

Of note for this clonotype: This may be a read error, as it is one base from a much larger clone. The V and J genes are TRBV20-1 and TRBJ1-1; a weak D match, TRBD1 (6 bases). Germline V gene lookup returns CDR1 DFQATT and CDR2 SNEGSKA (reference sequence). Deletions cut 3 bases from V and 0 bases from J, with 17 bases between. The CDR3 is 16 residues long. The CDR3 coding sequence is TGCAGTGCTAGGGGGGACATGGGCCTCATGAACACTGAAGCTTTCTTT. This encodes CSARGDMGLMNTEAFF.

Only a few counts were recorded for this clonotype. The chain joins TRBV15 to TRBJ1-5, with TRBD1 identical over 7 bases. V was clipped by 4 bases and J by 5 bases; unmatched bases: 5. Germline loops: CDR1 LNHNV, CDR2 YYDKDF (reference sequence). There are 14 residues in the CDR3. The CDR3 region has the DNA TGTGCCACCAGCACTCAGGGGGTACATCAGCCCCAGCATTTT. Translated: CATSTQGVHQPQHF.

Ten or more counts support this clonotype. This chain connects TRBV27 to TRBJ2-2, with TRBD2 matching 7 bases. After removal of 0 bases from V and 0 bases from J, the junction contained 4 bases not matched to a gene. CDR1 is MNHEY and CDR2 is SMNVEV in the germline V gene (reference sequence). The CDR3 has 17 residues. The CDR3 loop is CASSLSGGVTNTGELFF. The CDR3 DNA reads TGTGCCAGCAGTTTATCGGGGGGGGTTACGAACACCGGGGAGCTGTTTTTT.

The chain couples TRBV5-1 to TRBJ1-1; TRBD1 might be the D (5 bases). The CDR3 runs to 14 residues. From germline, CDR1 is SGHRS and CDR2 YFSETQ. V was clipped by 4 bases and J by 6 bases, with 16 bases between them. The CDR3 loop is CASSPGTARPEAFF. The CDR3 nucleotides read TGCGCCAGCAGCCCGGGGACCGCTCGACCTGAAGCTTTCTTT.